This T cell receptor beta chain is from a study of OX40 agonist ivuxolimab in advanced cancers. Looking at the study overall: People in dose escalation had one of these cancers: hepatocellular carcinoma, melanoma, renal cell or head and neck cancer.

Notes on the study in general: Antigens targeted by the expanded peripheral T cells were not determined.

Sequencing was performed with immunoSEQ multiplex PCR; in TCRdb, only in-frame clones are kept and a portion is missing. The data contain tens of thousands of clones, 70% to 90% of them singletons. On this clone itself: Its antigen is currently unknown.

Blood got drawn at baseline, again on cycle 4 day 1, and then on cycle 7 day 1. The sample in question was CD4+ or CD8+ T cells sorted from blood, obtained in a trial of the OX40 agonist ivuxolimab. This receptor was taken from an adult with an advanced solid tumor such as melanoma, head and neck, liver or kidney cancer.

The CDR3 nucleotides are TGTGCCAGCAGTTATGCCGGGACAGCTTTCGGAAACACCATATATTTT. Residues: CASSYAGTAFGNTIYF. The chain is built from TRBV6-5 and TRBJ1-3, with 7 bases matching TRBD1. The CDR3 is 16 amino acids. The V gene end was trimmed by 3 bases and the J gene end by 4 bases; junction bases not matched to a gene: 9. The V gene's germline CDR1 is MNHEY and CDR2 SVGAGI.